This T cell receptor beta chain was recovered during a study of shared T cell receptors in the human thymus. With regard to this clone: Other DNA sequences within the sample encode an identical CDR3.

Produced via immunoSEQ multiplex PCR; TCRdb's table is partial and in-frame only. The sample contains hundreds of thousands of clones, more than 75% of which appear only once. Germline trimming cut 5 bases from V and 10 bases from J; bases unmatched to any gene: 2. Germline CDR1 MDHEN, CDR2 SYDVKM. This CDR3 has 12 residues. These data were likewise used in another study, on human thymus T cells. Per that study: From resections taken during corrective heart surgery, the thymus tissue was obtained. Blood and thymic repertoires both appeared biased in V and J gene usage.

Sequenced sample: thymocytes. This rearrangement joins TRBV28 to TRBJ1-6; 7 bases are a match to TRBD1. The receptor was isolated from a boy younger than two with a congenital heart defect. The CDR3 loop reads CASSDRVSPLHF. DNA of the CDR3: TGTGCCAGCAGTGACAGGGTCTCACCCCTCCACTTT. Full variable domain (outside the CDR3, taken from reference TRBV28 and TRBJ1-6): DVKVTQSSRYLVKRTGEKVFLECVQDMDHENMFWYRQDPGLGLRLIYFSYDVKMKEKGDIPEGYSVSREKKERFSLILESASTNQTSMYLCASSDRVSPLHFGNGTRLTVT.